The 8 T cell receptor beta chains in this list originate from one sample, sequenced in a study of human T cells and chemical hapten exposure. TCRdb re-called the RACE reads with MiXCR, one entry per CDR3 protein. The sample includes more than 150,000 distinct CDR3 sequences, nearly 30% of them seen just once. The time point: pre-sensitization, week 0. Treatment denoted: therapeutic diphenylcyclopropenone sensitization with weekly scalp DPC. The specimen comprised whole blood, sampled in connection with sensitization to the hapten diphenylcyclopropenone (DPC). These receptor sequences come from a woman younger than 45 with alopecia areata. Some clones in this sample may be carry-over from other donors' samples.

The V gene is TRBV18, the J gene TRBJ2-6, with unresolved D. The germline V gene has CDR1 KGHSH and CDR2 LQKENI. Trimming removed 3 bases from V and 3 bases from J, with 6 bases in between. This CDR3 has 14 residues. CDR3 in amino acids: CASSPNLGANVLTF. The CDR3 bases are TGTGCCAGCTCACCCAATCTTGGGGCCAACGTCCTGACTTTC.

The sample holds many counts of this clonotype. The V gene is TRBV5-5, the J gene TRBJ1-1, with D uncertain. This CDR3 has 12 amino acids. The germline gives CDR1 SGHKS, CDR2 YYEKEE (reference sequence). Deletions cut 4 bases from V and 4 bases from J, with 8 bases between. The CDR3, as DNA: TGTGCCAGCAGCCGTCCCCTCACTGAAGCTTTCTTT. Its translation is CASSRPLTEAFF.

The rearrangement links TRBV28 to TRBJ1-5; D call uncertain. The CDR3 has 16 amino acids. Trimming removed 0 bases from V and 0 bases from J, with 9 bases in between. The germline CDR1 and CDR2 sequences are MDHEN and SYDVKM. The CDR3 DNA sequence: TGTGCCAGCAGTTTATGGGGATCAAATAGCAATCAGCCCCAGCATTTT. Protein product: CASSLWGSNSNQPQHF. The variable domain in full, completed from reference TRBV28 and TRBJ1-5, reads DVKVTQSSRYLVKRTGEKVFLECVQDMDHENMFWYRQDPGLGLRLIYFSYDVKMKEKGDIPEGYSVSREKKERFSLILESASTNQTSMYLCASSLWGSNSNQPQHFGDGTRLSIL.

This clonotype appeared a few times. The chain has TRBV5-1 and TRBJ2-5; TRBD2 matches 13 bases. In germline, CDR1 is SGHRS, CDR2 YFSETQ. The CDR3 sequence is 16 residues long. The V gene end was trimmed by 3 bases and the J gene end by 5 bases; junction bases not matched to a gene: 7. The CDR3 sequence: CASSWAGTSGIETQYF. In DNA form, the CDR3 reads TGCGCCAGCAGCTGGGCCGGGACTAGCGGGATCGAGACCCAGTACTTC. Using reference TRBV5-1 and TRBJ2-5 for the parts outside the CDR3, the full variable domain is KAGVTQTPRYLIKTRGQQVTLSCSPISGHRSVSWYQQTPGQGLQFLFEYFSETQRNKGNFPGRFSGRQFSNSRSEMNVSTLELGDSALYLCASSWAGTSGIETQYFGPGTRLLVL.

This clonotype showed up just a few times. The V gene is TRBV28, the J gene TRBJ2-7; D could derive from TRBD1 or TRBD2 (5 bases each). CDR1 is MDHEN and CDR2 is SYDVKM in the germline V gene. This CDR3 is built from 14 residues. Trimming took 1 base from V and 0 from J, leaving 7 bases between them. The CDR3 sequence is CASSLYGGSYEQYF. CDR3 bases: TGTGCCAGCAGTTTATATGGGGGCTCCTACGAGCAGTACTTC.

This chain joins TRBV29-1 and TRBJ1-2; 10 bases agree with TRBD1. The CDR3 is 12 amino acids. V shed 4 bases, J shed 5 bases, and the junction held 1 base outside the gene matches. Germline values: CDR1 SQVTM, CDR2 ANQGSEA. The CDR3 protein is CSVGGQGYGYTF. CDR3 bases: TGCAGCGTTGGGGGACAGGGGTATGGCTACACCTTC.

As DNA, the CDR3 is TGTGCCAGCAGATCAAGCCCAGGGGCTACCTACAATGAGCAGTTCTTC. It is translated as CASRSSPGATYNEQFF. V is TRBV7-3 and J is TRBJ2-1, with D perhaps matching TRBD1 (6 bases). Germline V gene lookup returns CDR1 SGHTA and CDR2 FQGTGA. The V gene lost 6 bases and the J gene lost 2 bases, with 17 bases spanning the gap. This CDR3 has 16 amino acids. The variable domain in full, with the rest retrieved from reference TRBV7-3 and TRBJ2-1, is GAGVSQTPSNKVTEKGKYVELRCDPISGHTALYWYRQSLGQGPEFLIYFQGTGAADDSGLPNDRFFAVRPEGSVSTLKIQRTERGDSAVYLCASRSSPGATYNEQFFGPGTRLTVL.

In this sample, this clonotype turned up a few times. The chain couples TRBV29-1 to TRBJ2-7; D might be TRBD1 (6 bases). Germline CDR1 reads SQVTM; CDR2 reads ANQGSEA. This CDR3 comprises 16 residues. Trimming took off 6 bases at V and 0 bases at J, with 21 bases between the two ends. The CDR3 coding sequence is TGCAGCGTGGTCCGACCGGGACAATCGAGCTCCTACGAGCAGTACTTC. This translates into CSVVRPGQSSSYEQYF.